What follows are 21 T cell receptor beta chains derived from one specimen sequenced in a study of T cells in Graves' hyperthyroidism and ophthalmopathy. There were TCR beta CDR3 regions amplified from RNA transcripts. The HTBI set primed first-round TCR CDR3 RT-PCR. TCRdb analysed the multiplex PCR reads with MiXCR anew, one entry per CDR3 protein. The sample consists of 200,000 to 250,000 distinct CDR3 sequences, 17% of them appearing once. Sequenced material: blood. These receptors all come from a man aged 50-59 years with Graves' hyperthyroidism.

The chain couples TRBV7-2 to TRBJ2-3; 8 nucleotides line up with TRBD1. Germline V gene lookup returns CDR1 SGHTA and CDR2 FQGNSA. The CDR3 runs 15 residues. The junction had 3 bases not matched to a gene; V was cut back by 4 bases and J by 0 bases. This CDR3 is CASSSRTGSTDTQYF. In nucleotides, the CDR3 is TGTGCCAGCAGCTCTAGGACAGGGAGCACAGATACGCAGTATTTT.

The chain links TRBV5-1 to TRBJ2-5, with D unclear. The germline gives CDR1 SGHRS, CDR2 YFSETQ. The V end was cut by 4 bases, the J end by 2 bases, with 15 bases between. The CDR3 consists of 15 residues. The CDR3 DNA follows: TGCGCCAGCAGCCTAATTAATTCTGGGCAAGAGACCCAGTACTTC. Protein product: CASSLINSGQETQYF.

This clonotype was found many times. This chain links TRBV2 with TRBJ2-1; 13 bases fit TRBD2. The CDR3 is 18 residues long. After removal of 5 bases from V and 1 base from J, the junction contained 8 bases not matched to a gene. Germline V gene lookup returns CDR1 SNHLY and CDR2 FYNNEI. The CDR3 loop reads CASSRTSGRLGSYNEQFF. In nucleotides, the CDR3 is TGTGCCAGCAGTCGGACTAGCGGGAGATTAGGGTCCTACAATGAGCAGTTCTTC.

This clonotype appeared many times. CDR3 nucleotides: TGTGCCAGTTTAAGGCAGGGGGCGCGGGACACTGAAGCTTTCTTT. Translated, it gives CASLRQGARDTEAFF. This chain connects TRBV12-3 or TRBV12-4 to TRBJ1-1; TRBD1 matches 8 bases. The J segment lost 3 bases and the V segment lost 9 bases, leaving 12 bases of the junction unmatched. This CDR3 has 15 amino acids.

This clonotype has more than one count but fewer than ten. The J gene is TRBJ2-7, the V gene TRBV4-1, with D unresolved. Germline V gene data show CDR1 as MGHRA and CDR2 as YSYEKL. V lost 5 bases and J 5 bases, leaving 13 bases between the germline ends. CDR3 length equals 13 residues. The CDR3 DNA is TGCGCCAGCAGCGCAGAGGCCTGGAACGAGCAGTACTTC. Protein: CASSAEAWNEQYF.

This clonotype was seen many times. The V call is TRBV18, the J call TRBJ1-5, with TRBD1 matching over 9 bases. The CDR3 is 16 residues long. The J segment lost 4 bases and the V segment lost 0 bases, leaving 4 bases of the junction unmatched. CDR1 is KGHSH and CDR2 is LQKENI in the germline V gene. Here the CDR3 reads CASSPPGQGLNQPQHF. In nucleotides, the CDR3 is TGTGCCAGCTCACCACCGGGACAGGGCTTGAATCAGCCCCAGCATTTT.

The gene calls are TRBV9 and TRBJ2-1; 7 bases line up with TRBD2. The J segment lost 2 bases and the V segment lost 0 bases, leaving 8 bases of the junction unmatched. Germline V gene lookup returns CDR1 SGDLS and CDR2 YYNGEE. The CDR3 runs to 17 residues. The chain's CDR3 is CASSVALAEHPYNEQFF. The CDR3 DNA reads TGTGCCAGCAGCGTAGCGCTAGCGGAACATCCCTACAATGAGCAGTTCTTC.

This clonotype was counted ten times or more. This rearrangement joins TRBV6-1 to TRBJ1-1, with no clear D. Germline CDR1 and CDR2: MNHNS and SASEGT. The CDR3 is made up of 11 amino acids. Trimming took off 7 bases at V and 6 bases at J, with 9 bases between the two ends. DNA of the CDR3: TGTGCCAGCACCACCCCGGCTGAAGCTTTCTTT. Translating gives CASTTPAEAFF.

Comment on this clonotype: A read error is possible here, since a much larger clone lies one base away. This rearrangement joins TRBV2 to TRBJ1-4; D is possibly TRBD1 (6 bases). Germline CDR1 reads SNHLY; CDR2 reads FYNNEI. The ends were cut back, 2 bases at V and 4 bases at J, with 14 bases in the middle. This CDR3 is 16 amino acids long. The CDR3 DNA follows: TGTGCCAGCAGTGAACTACCGGCAGGGGTTAATGAAAAACTGTTTTTT. Protein product: CASSELPAGVNEKLFF.

At least ten counts were recorded for this clonotype. CDR3 sequence reads: CATSRTTENTEAFF. The DNA for the CDR3 is TGTGCCACCAGCAGAACGACAGAGAACACTGAAGCTTTCTTT. The V gene is TRBV15, the J gene TRBJ1-1, with D possibly matching TRBD1 (5 bases). This CDR3 contains 14 residues. Germline CDR1 reads LNHNV; CDR2 reads YYDKDF (reference sequence). V dropped 2 bases and J dropped 1 base, with 8 bases sitting between them. Filled out from reference TRBV15 and TRBJ1-1, the complete variable domain reads DAMVIQNPRYQVTQFGKPVTLSCSQTLNHNVMYWYQQKSSQAPKLLFHYYDKDFNNEADTPDNFQSRRPNTSFCFLDIRSPGLGDTAMYLCATSRTTENTEAFFGQGTRLTVV.

This clonotype was recorded many times. This CDR3 reads CASSVRAGREQYF. The CDR3 bases are TGTGCCAGCAGCGTGAGGGCCGGGAGGGAGCAGTACTTC. V is TRBV12-3 or TRBV12-4 and J is TRBJ2-7; 7 positions agree with TRBD2. The CDR3 contains 13 residues. With V trimmed by 6 bases and J by 7 bases, 9 bases remained unmatched.

The table lists this clonotype with a few counts. V is TRBV20-1 and J is TRBJ2-1; D remains ambiguous. Trimming stripped 0 bases from V and 5 bases from J, with 8 bases between. Germline CDR1 reads DFQATT; CDR2 reads SNEGSKA (reference sequence). The CDR3 spans 13 residues. This chain's CDR3 is CSARDPRNNEQFF. The CDR3 coding sequence is TGCAGTGCTAGAGATCCCCGAAACAATGAGCAGTTCTTC.

The gene calls are TRBV6-1 and TRBJ2-7, with TRBD1 identical over 8 bases. The CDR3 is 13 amino acids. Trimming cost V 1 base and J 6 bases; bases outside gene matches: 2. Looked up from germline, CDR1 is MNHNS and CDR2 is SASEGT. The CDR3 nucleotides read TGTGCCAGCAGTGAAGGAACAGGGGGCGAGCAGTACTTC. Translating it yields CASSEGTGGEQYF.

This clonotype was seen at least ten times. The CDR3 protein is CASSQVRARNSPLHF. The CDR3 DNA reads as TGTGCCAGCAGCCAAGTTCGCGCGCGTAATTCACCCCTCCACTTT. This chain links TRBV3-1 with TRBJ1-6; no clear D gene. The germline V gene encodes CDR1 LGHDT and CDR2 YNNKEL (reference sequence). The CDR3 extends over 15 amino acids. The V end was cut by 1 base, the J end by 6 bases, with 10 bases between.

This clonotype was picked up one time. The genes are TRBV11-2 and TRBJ2-5, with 9 bases lining up with TRBD1. Germline V gene lookup returns CDR1 SGHAT and CDR2 FQNNGV. V shed 4 bases and J 5 bases; nucleotides not matched to a gene: 8. There are 15 residues in the CDR3. Here the CDR3 reads CASSSARGTGETQYF. For the CDR3, the DNA is TGTGCCAGCAGCTCGGCCCGGGGGACAGGGGAGACCCAGTACTTC.

A few counts support this clonotype. A read error is possible here, since a much larger clone lies one base away. The V call is TRBV7-8, the J call TRBJ2-7; D is perhaps TRBD2 (5 bases). Germline CDR1 SGHVS, CDR2 FQNEAQ. This CDR3 contains 14 residues. This CDR3 reads CVSSLGLIEYEQYF. In DNA, the CDR3 is TGTGTCAGCAGCTTAGGACTCATAGAATACGAGCAGTACTTC.

This clonotype has at least ten counts. This chain joins TRBV11-2 and TRBJ1-1, with D hard to call. This CDR3 spans 11 amino acids. Germline assignment: CDR1 SGHAT and CDR2 FQNNGV. The V end was cut by 2 bases, the J end by 5 bases, with 3 bases between. CDR3 in amino acids: CASSLQTEAFF. The CDR3 region has the DNA TGTGCCAGCAGCTTACAAACTGAAGCTTTCTTT.

The sample holds many counts of this clonotype. The chain employs TRBV6-1 and TRBJ1-2; D is ambiguous. V was clipped by 5 bases and J by 2 bases, with 9 bases between them. The germline V gene encodes CDR1 MNHNS and CDR2 SASEGT. This CDR3 has 13 residues. This CDR3 is CASSKPSNYGYTF. The CDR3 nucleotides read TGTGCCAGCAGTAAGCCAAGCAACTATGGCTACACCTTC.

This clonotype has a handful of counts. The chain links TRBV6-1 to TRBJ2-5, with 7 bases fitting TRBD2. Germline assignment: CDR1 MNHNS and CDR2 SASEGT. V shed 7 bases, J shed 5 bases, and the junction held 7 bases outside the gene matches. CDR3 length: 13 residues. The CDR3: CASTKLALETQYF. CDR3 sequence (DNA): TGTGCCAGCACTAAACTAGCGCTCGAGACCCAGTACTTC.

This clonotype showed up many times. V is TRBV18 and J is TRBJ2-7; 11 bases map to TRBD2. V lost 6 bases to trimming and J lost 4 bases; unmatched junction nucleotides: 8. CDR3 length: 15 residues. The germline gives CDR1 KGHSH, CDR2 LQKENI. The CDR3 region is CASSPTSGKRYEQYF. The CDR3 DNA reads TGTGCCAGCTCCCCGACTAGCGGGAAAAGGTACGAGCAGTACTTC.

This clonotype showed up many times. The rearrangement joins TRBV11-2 to TRBJ1-1; D is unclear. In germline, CDR1 is SGHAT, CDR2 FQNNGV. The CDR3 contains 14 residues. V was clipped by 1 base and J by 1 base, with 7 bases between them. CDR3 DNA: TGTGCCAGCAGCTTAGGGCCGCAGAACACTGAAGCTTTCTTT. Translation: CASSLGPQNTEAFF.